A single sample gave rise to the 23 T cell receptor beta chains below, sequenced in a study of Ad26.COV2.S vaccination and SARS-CoV-2 variants. Sequencing was performed with immunoSEQ multiplex PCR; in TCRdb, only in-frame clones are kept and a portion is missing. The data contain about 140,000 clones, around 86% of them singletons. The starting material was peripheral blood, obtained after recovery from COVID-19. The receptors derive from a human donor who had recovered from COVID-19.

A single count supports this clone. The chain is built from TRBV5-4 and TRBJ2-5; TRBD2 aligns across 9 bases. There are 15 residues in the CDR3. V lost 0 bases, J lost 3 bases, and 3 bases stayed unmatched. Germline CDR1 is SGHNT and CDR2 is YYREEE (reference sequence). CDR3 amino acids: CASSLGGGAKETQYF. Written as DNA, the CDR3 is TGTGCCAGCAGCTTGGGCGGGGGGGCCAAAGAGACCCAGTACTTC.

The V gene is TRBV30, the J gene TRBJ1-6, with 8 bases identical to TRBD1. The J segment lost 7 bases and the V segment lost 2 bases, leaving 7 bases of the junction unmatched. CDR3 length equals 15 residues. The germline V gene has CDR1 GTSNPN and CDR2 SVGIG (reference sequence). CDR3 sequence: CAWSLGWTGNSPLHF. The CDR3 bases are TGTGCCTGGAGTCTCGGATGGACAGGGAATTCACCCCTCCACTTT.

The CDR3 DNA reads TGTGCCAGCAGCTACTGGACAGGGCCGAACACTGAAGCTTTCTTT. Translating gives CASSYWTGPNTEAFF. The chain links TRBV7-8 to TRBJ1-1; 8 bases align to TRBD1. The ends lost 4 bases at V and 1 base at J; junction bases unmatched: 5. Germline V gene sequence: CDR1 SGHVS, CDR2 FQNEAQ. This CDR3 has 15 amino acids.

This chain links TRBV7-9 with TRBJ1-5; 7 positions agree with TRBD1. J was trimmed by 4 bases and V by 6 bases; bases with no gene match: 3. This CDR3 has 13 residues. Germline CDR1 is SEHNR and CDR2 is FQNEAQ (reference sequence). The CDR3 DNA sequence: TGTGCCAGCAGTTCAGGGGGGAATCAGCCCCAGCATTTT. Translating it yields CASSSGGNQPQHF.

The rearrangement uses TRBV11-2 and TRBJ1-2, with a weak D call TRBD1 (5 bases). In germline, CDR1 is SGHAT, CDR2 FQNNGV. Trimming shortened V by 4 bases and J by 5 bases, and 14 bases separated the two germline ends. The CDR3 covers 14 residues. The DNA for the CDR3 is TGTGCCAGCAGCTCCGCCGGGACGGGGTATGGCTACACCTTC. Translating it yields CASSSAGTGYGYTF.

In its sample, this clone was seen once. The chain couples TRBV5-1 to TRBJ2-7; D remains unclear. V was trimmed by 1 base and J by 0 bases, leaving 11 bases between them. The CDR3 length is 15 residues. Germline-derived CDR1 and CDR2 are SGHRS and YFSETQ. Here the CDR3 reads CASSLSVESSYEQYF. In DNA form, the CDR3 reads TGCGCCAGCAGCTTGTCAGTAGAAAGCTCCTACGAGCAGTACTTC. The whole variable domain, filled in from reference TRBV5-1 and TRBJ2-7, reads KAGVTQTPRYLIKTRGQQVTLSCSPISGHRSVSWYQQTPGQGLQFLFEYFSETQRNKGNFPGRFSGRQFSNSRSEMNVSTLELGDSALYLCASSLSVESSYEQYFGPGTRLTVT.

This chain uses TRBV3-1 (or the pseudogene TRBV3-2) with TRBJ2-2; TRBD1 aligns across 8 bases. CDR3 length: 15 residues. Unmatched junction bases numbered 8, after V lost 4 bases and J lost 7 bases. The germline V gene encodes CDR1 LGHDT and CDR2 YNNKEL (reference sequence). The CDR3 loop is CASSPRTGSGGELFF. The CDR3 region has the DNA TGTGCCAGCAGCCCCAGGACAGGGTCGGGCGGGGAGCTGTTTTTT.

J is TRBJ1-4 and V is TRBV5-1, with D perhaps matching TRBD1 (5 bases). Germline CDR1 is SGHRS and CDR2 is YFSETQ. Trimming pared 6 bases from V and 3 bases from J, leaving 12 bases between. The CDR3 extends over 14 amino acids. CDR3 in amino acids: CASKVQGANEKLFF. CDR3 sequence (DNA): TGCGCCAGCAAGGTTCAGGGAGCTAATGAAAAACTGTTTTTT.

The V and J genes are TRBV28 and TRBJ1-1; 9 nucleotides match TRBD1. V trimming: 4 bases; J trimming: 5 bases; junction bases outside the gene matches: 11. This CDR3 has 16 amino acids. Germline V gives CDR1 MDHEN, CDR2 SYDVKM. CDR3 loop: CASSYDRGFGITEAFF. The CDR3 DNA sequence: TGTGCCAGCAGTTACGACAGGGGGTTTGGGATAACTGAAGCTTTCTTT.

The V gene is TRBV5-5, the J gene TRBJ2-1; D is possibly TRBD2 (6 bases). In germline, CDR1 is SGHKS, CDR2 YYEKEE (reference sequence). The CDR3 totals 13 residues. V was cut by 4 bases and J by 4 bases, with 9 bases left in between. The CDR3 DNA is TGTGCCAGCAGCCCTGGGGGGTACAATGAGCAGTTCTTC. Protein sequence: CASSPGGYNEQFF.

On this clone itself: The junction does not match germline at one end; this may be a read error. The CDR3 coding sequence is TGTGCTAGCAGCCCCGATGGGGGGAACACCGGGGAGCTGTTTTTT. Its translation: CASSPDGGNTGELFF. The chain is built from TRBV7-7 and TRBJ2-2, with D perhaps TRBD1 or TRBD2 (5 bases each). Germline loops: CDR1 SSHAT, CDR2 FNYEAQ (reference sequence). The CDR3 spans 15 residues.

The chain links TRBV10-3 to TRBJ2-7, with D unresolved. The ends were cut back, 4 bases at V and 1 base at J, with 11 bases in the middle. The germline gives CDR1 ENHRY, CDR2 SYGVKD. The CDR3 spans 14 residues. CDR3 sequence (DNA): TGTGCCATCAGTGTTAGTTCACCTTCCTACGAGCAGTACTTC. It encodes CAISVSSPSYEQYF.

The genes are TRBV5-1 and TRBJ2-7, with D maybe TRBD2 (7 bases). V was clipped by 0 bases and J by 4 bases, with 8 bases between them. There are 13 residues in the CDR3. Germline lookup yields CDR1 SGHRS and CDR2 YFSETQ. This chain's CDR3 is CASSLEGGYEQYF. The CDR3 DNA reads as TGCGCCAGCAGCTTGGAGGGGGGGTACGAGCAGTACTTC.

The genes are TRBV6-5 and TRBJ1-2; 7 bases match TRBD1. V dropped 0 bases and J dropped 6; count of bases not matched to a gene: 4. The CDR3 is made up of 14 amino acids. Germline CDR1 is MNHEY and CDR2 is SVGAGI. In nucleotides, the CDR3 is TGTGCCAGCAGTTACTCGCTCAGGGGGAATGGCTACACCTTC. It specifies CASSYSLRGNGYTF.

This chain links TRBV19 with TRBJ1-1; 7 nucleotides match TRBD1. Unmatched junction bases numbered 6, after V lost 6 bases and J lost 5 bases. Germline V lookup: CDR1 LNHDA, CDR2 SQIVND (reference sequence). The CDR3 spans 13 residues. The CDR3 bases are TGTGCCAGTAGGAGTCAGGGGGGAACTGAAGCTTTCTTT. Protein: CASRSQGGTEAFF.

The V gene is TRBV24-1, the J gene TRBJ2-6, with D maybe TRBD2 (5 bases). Looked up from germline, CDR1 is KGHDR and CDR2 is SFDVKD. The CDR3 has 17 amino acids. V gave up 10 bases and J gave up 0 bases, with 18 bases separating them. CDR3 protein: CATSTGKLSSGANVLTF. In nucleotides, the CDR3 is TGTGCCACGTCAACCGGGAAATTAAGCTCTGGGGCCAACGTCCTGACTTTC.

The rearrangement joins TRBV7-6 to TRBJ2-1, with 7 bases that match TRBD1. CDR3 length equals 13 residues. Germline lookup yields CDR1 SGHVS and CDR2 FNYEAQ. With V trimmed by 4 bases and J by 8 bases, 5 bases remained unmatched. This CDR3 reads CASSSGTADEQFF. CDR3 bases: TGTGCCAGCAGCTCGGGGACAGCCGATGAGCAGTTCTTC.

A single count supports this clone. The chain is built from TRBV10-2 and TRBJ1-1; D ambiguous. CDR3 size: 13 residues. CDR1 WSHSY and CDR2 SAAADI come from the germline V gene. Trimming pared 5 bases from V and 5 bases from J, leaving 12 bases between. The CDR3, as DNA: TGCGCCAGCAGTCTCACAATAACGACTGAAGCTTTCTTT. It encodes CASSLTITTEAFF.

This rearrangement joins TRBV28 to TRBJ2-7; no reliable D call. The length of the CDR3 is 12 residues. V was shortened by 4 bases and J by 3 bases, with 7 bases between the two germline ends. Germline V CDR1 and CDR2: MDHEN, SYDVKM. The CDR3 nucleotides are TGTGCCAGCAGTTGGCAGAGCTACGAGCAGTACTTC. This codes for CASSWQSYEQYF.

The CDR3: CASSYSAGVQPQHF. In nucleotides, the CDR3 is TGTGCCAGCAGTTACTCTGCGGGGGTCCAGCCCCAGCATTTT. The chain combines TRBV6-5 with TRBJ1-5; possible D gene TRBD1, 5 bases. This CDR3 is built from 14 residues. V was trimmed by 0 bases and J by 7 bases, leaving 10 bases between them. Germline loops: CDR1 MNHEY, CDR2 SVGAGI.

The chain combines TRBV6-2 or TRBV6-3 with TRBJ1-6, with 7 bases lining up with TRBD1. Germline CDR1 and CDR2: MNHEY and SVGEGT. Trimming removed 0 bases from V and 8 bases from J; junction bases left unmatched: 7. This CDR3 region has 16 residues. The CDR3 loop reads CASSYSTGTGDSPLHF. The CDR3, as DNA: TGTGCCAGCAGTTACTCGACAGGGACGGGTGATTCACCCCTCCACTTT.

The chain employs TRBV11-2 and TRBJ2-1; D is uncertain. Germline values: CDR1 SGHAT, CDR2 FQNNGV. This CDR3 has 11 residues. Trimming took 3 bases from V and 10 from J, leaving 7 bases between them. The CDR3 sequence: CASSFGTEQFF. In DNA form, the CDR3 reads TGTGCCAGCAGCTTTGGTACCGAGCAGTTCTTC.

The chain employs TRBV18 and TRBJ2-4, with D possibly TRBD1 on 5 matching bases. Per germline, CDR1 KGHSH and CDR2 LQKENI. The CDR3 covers 15 residues. The V end was cut by 3 bases, the J end by 5 bases, with 14 bases between. The CDR3: CASSPTGRVQNIQYF. CDR3 DNA: TGTGCCAGCTCACCTACGGGCAGGGTGCAAAACATTCAGTACTTC. The full variable domain, completed using reference TRBV18 and TRBJ2-4, is NAGVMQNPRHLVRRRGQEARLRCSPMKGHSHVYWYRQLPEEGLKFMVYLQKENIIDESGMPKERFSAEFPKEGPSILRIQQVVRGDSAAYFCASSPTGRVQNIQYFGAGTRLSVL.